The 13 T cell receptor beta chains presented below share a single source sample, sequenced in a study of cytomegalovirus exposure and HLA in healthy donors. The repertoire was sequenced with immunoSEQ multiplex PCR; TCRdb's copy has only in-frame clones and lacks some. The sample carries about 95,000 clones, 85% recorded once. Material: PBMCs. The receptors were sampled from a man between 18 and 35 years old in good health and CMV-seropositive.

The V call is TRBV29-1, the J call TRBJ1-5; D might be TRBD1 (5 bases). CDR1 and CDR2 (germline): SQVTM, ANQGSEA. This CDR3 comprises 13 residues. The CDR3 coding sequence is TGCCGCCAAGCGGGGGGAGTCAATCAGCCCCAGCATTTT. Translation: CRQAGGVNQPQHF.

J is TRBJ1-1 and V is TRBV6-5, with 9 bases matching TRBD1. Trimming took 6 bases from V and 5 from J; bases not matched to a gene: 4. Germline loops: CDR1 MNHEY, CDR2 SVGAGI. The CDR3 totals 13 residues. CDR3 bases: TGTGCCAGCAGACAGGGGGCCGATACTGAAGCTTTCTTT. It is translated as CASRQGADTEAFF.

V usage is TRBV27 and J usage is TRBJ2-3, with D possibly matching TRBD2 (6 bases). In germline, CDR1 is MNHEY, CDR2 SMNVEV (reference sequence). V was pared by 3 bases and J by 0 bases, with 13 bases between. The CDR3 runs 16 residues. The CDR3 loop reads CASSFSGGSSTDTQYF. The CDR3 DNA reads as TGTGCCAGCAGTTTTAGCGGAGGGTCTAGCACAGATACGCAGTATTTT.

J is TRBJ2-2 and V is TRBV29-1, with TRBD1 matching 7 bases. CDR3 length: 12 residues. Germline V gene lookup returns CDR1 SQVTM and CDR2 ANQGSEA. J lost 6 bases, V lost 5 bases, and 3 bases had no gene match. The CDR3 DNA reads TGCAGCGTTCAGACAGGGCCCGGGGAGCTGTTTTTT. Protein sequence: CSVQTGPGELFF.

The chain combines TRBV19 with TRBJ1-2; TRBD1 matches 10 bases. V dropped 1 base and J dropped 4; count of bases not matched to a gene: 0. Germline assignment: CDR1 LNHDA and CDR2 SQIVND (reference sequence). This CDR3 comprises 14 residues. In DNA form, the CDR3 reads TGTGCCAGTAGTATAGGGACAGGGGGCTATGGCTACACCTTC. Protein sequence: CASSIGTGGYGYTF.

This clone is a singleton in its sample. The chain combines TRBV29-1 with TRBJ2-1, with 14 nucleotides matching TRBD2. Trimming cost V 3 bases and J 5 bases; bases outside gene matches: 3. The germline V gene encodes CDR1 SQVTM and CDR2 ANQGSEA. CDR3 length equals 15 residues. The CDR3 nucleotides read TGCAGCGTTGAGGGGACTAGCGGGAGAAACAATGAGCAGTTCTTC. It is translated as CSVEGTSGRNNEQFF.

The gene calls are TRBV11-3 and TRBJ2-7; 8 positions match TRBD2. The CDR3 has 13 amino acids. The junction had 3 bases not matched to a gene; V was cut back by 3 bases and J by 5 bases. Germline V gene lookup returns CDR1 SGHNT and CDR2 YENEEA. The CDR3 bases are TGTGCCAGCAGCTTTGGACTAGCCGACGAGCAGTACTTC. Translated, it gives CASSFGLADEQYF.

This chain links TRBV7-8 with TRBJ2-5, with unresolved D. This CDR3 has 12 amino acids. Germline V gene lookup returns CDR1 SGHVS and CDR2 FQNEAQ. The V end lost 0 bases, the J end lost 5 bases, and 4 bases lay between the germline ends. Here the CDR3 reads CASSLASETQYF. CDR3 in DNA: TGTGCCAGCAGCTTAGCCTCCGAGACCCAGTACTTC.

The chain is built from TRBV18 and TRBJ2-3; D not resolved. V shed 6 bases and J shed 6 bases, with 7 bases lying between them. This CDR3 contains 11 residues. Germline lookup yields CDR1 KGHSH and CDR2 LQKENI. CDR3 sequence (DNA): TGTGCCAGCTCCCTCGAGGATACGCAGTATTTT. It encodes CASSLEDTQYF.

This clone was seen once. V gene TRBV11-3 combines with J gene TRBJ1-1; 7 nucleotides line up with TRBD1. With V trimmed by 4 bases and J by 3 bases, 2 bases remained unmatched. CDR1 SGHNT and CDR2 YENEEA come from the germline V gene. The CDR3 extends over 13 amino acids. The CDR3 DNA is TGTGCCAGCAGCTCGGGACAGCACACTGAAGCTTTCTTT. Protein sequence: CASSSGQHTEAFF. Based on the CDR3 plus reference TRBV11-3 and TRBJ1-1, the full variable domain is EAGVVQSPRYKIIEKKQPVAFWCNPISGHNTLYWYLQNLGQGPELLIRYENEEAVDDSQLPKDRFSAERLKGVDSTLKIQPAELGDSAVYLCASSSGQHTEAFFGQGTRLTVV.

This clone was observed a handful of times. The V and J genes are TRBV21-1 and TRBJ1-5; no check of the table's D call, TRBD1, against the DNA was made. TRBV21-1 is labeled a pseudogene. The CDR3 length is 15 residues. DNA of the CDR3: TGTGCCAGCAGCAAACGGACACAAAGCAATCAGCCCCAGCATTTT. Its translation: CASSKRTQSNQPQHF.

The chain links TRBV10-3 to TRBJ2-5, with 7 bases fitting TRBD1. This CDR3 contains 15 residues. CDR1 is ENHRY and CDR2 is SYGVKD in the germline V gene. With V trimmed by 0 bases and J by 1 base, 2 bases remained unmatched. CDR3 DNA: TGTGCCATCAGTGAGTCTTCAGGGGGCCAAGAGACCCAGTACTTC. Protein product: CAISESSGGQETQYF.

J is TRBJ2-5 and V is TRBV28; 8 positions agree with TRBD2. The CDR3 extends over 14 amino acids. The trim removed 5 bases at V and 4 bases at J, leaving 6 bases unmatched. CDR1 and CDR2 from the germline V gene are MDHEN and SYDVKM. The CDR3 DNA reads TGTGCCAGCAGTGAATGGGCGGGGGGAGAGACCCAGTACTTC. Encoded protein: CASSEWAGGETQYF.